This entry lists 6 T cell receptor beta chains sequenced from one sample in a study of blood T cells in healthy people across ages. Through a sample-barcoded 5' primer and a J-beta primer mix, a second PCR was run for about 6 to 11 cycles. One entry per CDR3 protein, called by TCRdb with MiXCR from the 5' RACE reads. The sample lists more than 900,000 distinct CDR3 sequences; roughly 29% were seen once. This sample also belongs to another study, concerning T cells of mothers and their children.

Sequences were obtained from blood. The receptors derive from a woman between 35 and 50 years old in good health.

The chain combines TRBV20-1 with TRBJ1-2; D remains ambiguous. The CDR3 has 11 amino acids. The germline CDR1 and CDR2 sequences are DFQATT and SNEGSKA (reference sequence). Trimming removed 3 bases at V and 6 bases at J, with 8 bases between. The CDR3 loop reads CSASGTHGYTF. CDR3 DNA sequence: TGCAGTGCTAGTGGTACCCATGGCTACACCTTC.

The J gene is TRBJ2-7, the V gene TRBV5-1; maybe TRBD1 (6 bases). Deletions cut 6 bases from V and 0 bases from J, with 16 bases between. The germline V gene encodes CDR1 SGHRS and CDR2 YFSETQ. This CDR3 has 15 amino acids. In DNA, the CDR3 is TGCGCCAGCACCTACAGGACAGCCGCCTCCTACGAGCAGTACTTC. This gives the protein CASTYRTAASYEQYF.

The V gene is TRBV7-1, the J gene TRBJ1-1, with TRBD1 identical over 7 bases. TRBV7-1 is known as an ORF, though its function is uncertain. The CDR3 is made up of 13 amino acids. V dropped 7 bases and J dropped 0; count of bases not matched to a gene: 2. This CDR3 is CASTTGVNTEAFF. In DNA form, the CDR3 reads TGTGCCAGCACCACAGGGGTGAACACTGAAGCTTTCTTT.

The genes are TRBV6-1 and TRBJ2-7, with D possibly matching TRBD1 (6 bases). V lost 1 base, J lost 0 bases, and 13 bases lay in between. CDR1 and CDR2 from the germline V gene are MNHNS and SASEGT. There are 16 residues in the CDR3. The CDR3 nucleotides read TGTGCCAGCAGTGAAGAAGGACAGTGGGGCTCCTACGAGCAGTACTTC. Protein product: CASSEEGQWGSYEQYF.

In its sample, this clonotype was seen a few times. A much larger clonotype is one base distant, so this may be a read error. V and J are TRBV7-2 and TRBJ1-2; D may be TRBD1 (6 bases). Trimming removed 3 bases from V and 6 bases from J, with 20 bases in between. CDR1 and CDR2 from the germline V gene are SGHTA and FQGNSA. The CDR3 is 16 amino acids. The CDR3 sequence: CASSFINGGGEDGYTF. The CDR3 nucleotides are TGTGCCAGCAGCTTTATCAACGGGGGCGGGGAGGATGGCTACACCTTC. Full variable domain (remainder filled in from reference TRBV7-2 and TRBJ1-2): GAGVSQSPSNKVTEKGKDVELRCDPISGHTALYWYRQSLGQGLEFLIYFQGNSAPDKSGLPSDRFSAERTGGSVSTLTIQRTQQEDSAVYLCASSFINGGGEDGYTFGSGTRLTVV.

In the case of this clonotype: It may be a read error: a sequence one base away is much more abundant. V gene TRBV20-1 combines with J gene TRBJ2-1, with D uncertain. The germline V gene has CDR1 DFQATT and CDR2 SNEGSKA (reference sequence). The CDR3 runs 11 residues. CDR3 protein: CSAPDKDGQVF. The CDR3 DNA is TGCAGTGCCCCTGACAAGGATGGGCAGGTCTTC.